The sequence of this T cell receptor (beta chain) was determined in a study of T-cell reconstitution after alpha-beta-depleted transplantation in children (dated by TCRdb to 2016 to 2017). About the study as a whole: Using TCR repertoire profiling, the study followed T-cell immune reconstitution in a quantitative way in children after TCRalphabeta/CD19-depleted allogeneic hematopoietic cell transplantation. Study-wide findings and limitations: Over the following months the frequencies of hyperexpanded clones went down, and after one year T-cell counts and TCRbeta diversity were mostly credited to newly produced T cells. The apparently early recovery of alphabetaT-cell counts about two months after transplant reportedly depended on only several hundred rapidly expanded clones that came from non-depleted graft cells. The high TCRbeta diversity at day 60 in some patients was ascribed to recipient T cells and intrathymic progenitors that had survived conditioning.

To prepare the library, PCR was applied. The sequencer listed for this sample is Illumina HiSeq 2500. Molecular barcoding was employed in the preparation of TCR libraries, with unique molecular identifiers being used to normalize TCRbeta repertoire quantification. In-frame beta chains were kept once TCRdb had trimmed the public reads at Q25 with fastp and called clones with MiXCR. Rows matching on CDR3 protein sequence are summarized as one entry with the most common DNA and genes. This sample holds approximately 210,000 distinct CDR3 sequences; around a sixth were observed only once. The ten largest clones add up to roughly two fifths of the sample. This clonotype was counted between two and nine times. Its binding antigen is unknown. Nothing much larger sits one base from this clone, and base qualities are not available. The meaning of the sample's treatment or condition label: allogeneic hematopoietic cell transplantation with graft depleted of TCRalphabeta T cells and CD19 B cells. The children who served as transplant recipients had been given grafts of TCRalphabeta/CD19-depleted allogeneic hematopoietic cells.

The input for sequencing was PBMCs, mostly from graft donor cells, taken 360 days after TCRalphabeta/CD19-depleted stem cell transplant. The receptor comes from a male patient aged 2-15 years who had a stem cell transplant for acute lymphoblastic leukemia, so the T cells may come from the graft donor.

The CDR3 sequence is CSARGGGAGETQYF. The base sequence is TGCAGTGCTAGAGGAGGGGGGGCCGGGGAGACCCAGTACTTC. This chain joins TRBV20-1 to TRBJ2-5, and the D gene may be TRBD2, 7 bases matching. The junction carries 14 bases between V and J, which are trimmed by 1 base and 5 bases respectively. Measured from the cysteine to the phenylalanine, the CDR3 is 14 residues long. The DNA shown is the 42-base CDR3, in frame from base 1. CDR1 DFQATT and CDR2 SNEGSKA are derived from the germline V gene (reference sequence).